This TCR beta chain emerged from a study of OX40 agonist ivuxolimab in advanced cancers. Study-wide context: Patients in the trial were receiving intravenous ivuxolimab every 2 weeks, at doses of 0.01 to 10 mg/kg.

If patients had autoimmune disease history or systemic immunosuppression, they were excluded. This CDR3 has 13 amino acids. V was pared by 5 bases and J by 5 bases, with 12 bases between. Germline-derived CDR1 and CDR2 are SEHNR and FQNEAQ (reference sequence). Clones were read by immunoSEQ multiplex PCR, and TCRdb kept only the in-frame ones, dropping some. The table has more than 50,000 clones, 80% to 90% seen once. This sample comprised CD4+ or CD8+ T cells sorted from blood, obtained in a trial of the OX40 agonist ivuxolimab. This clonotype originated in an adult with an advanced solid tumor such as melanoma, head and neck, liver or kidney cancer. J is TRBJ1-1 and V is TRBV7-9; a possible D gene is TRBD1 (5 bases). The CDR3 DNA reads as TGTGCCAGCAGCCGGGGGTCGGTTACTGAAGCTTTCTTT. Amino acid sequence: CASSRGSVTEAFF.